Sequencing of this TCR beta chain was carried out in a study of T cells expressing NK-cell markers. As for this clonotype: The antigen is unknown.

General study points: HCMV specificity of the expanded NKG2C+ T cell clones stayed unclear.

This CDR3 has 15 residues. The V gene's germline CDR1 is DFQATT and CDR2 SNEGSKA (reference sequence). TCRdb reprocessed the 5' RACE reads and stores each CDR3 protein as one record, lacking DNA. The sample includes approximately 22,000 distinct CDR3 sequences. Material for sequencing was blood T cells: a sorted CD56 or NKG2C T cell subset, CD4+ or CD8+ T cells, or bulk PBMC T cells (not recorded which). The TCR comes from a man aged 18 to 69 in good health. The genes are TRBV20-1 and TRBJ2-7; lacking DNA, the TRBD1 call made by TCRdb goes unchecked. The CDR3 region is CSARVFGTGDYEQYF.